The T cell receptor (beta chain) described here comes from a study of CD8+CD57+ T cells in acquired aplastic anemia. As for the study in general: Mean yield of DNA from sorted CD4+ and CD8+ cells was about 3.2 ug. Notes on the study in general: There were some 27 CD8+ CDR3 sequences that occurred in both patients and controls.

Genomic DNA templated the TCR beta VDJ and CDR3 profiling. Each CDR3 protein gets one entry after TCRdb re-called the reads with MiXCR. The sample shows about 260,000 distinct CDR3 sequences, around 82% of them seen only once. Germline V CDR1 and CDR2: SEHNR, FQNEAQ (reference sequence). The V end was cut by 4 bases, the J end by 10 bases, with 14 bases between. The CDR3 has 13 amino acids. Previously, flow cytometry had revealed CD8+CD57+ cell expansion in the patients chosen for sequencing. Every patient was diagnosed with severe acquired aplastic anemia. Patients were treatment-naive when blood was sampled. Turning to this clonotype: Its antigen is not known. Because the CDR3 is missing its conserved closing phenylalanine or tryptophan, this is likely a read error.

The source of this sequence is a human donor with aplastic anemia. The J gene is TRBJ2-1, the V gene TRBV7-9; the D gene is possibly TRBD2 (5 bases). The sequenced sample was sorted CD4+, CD8+, or CD8+CD57+ T cells (not recorded which) from PBMCs. The CDR3, as DNA: TGTGCCAGCAGCTATGAGGGAAGCGAGGAGCAGTTCTAC. Amino acids: CASSYEGSEEQFY.